A selection of T cell receptor beta chains follows, all from one sample in a study of T cell responses to AZD1222 COVID-19 vaccine. Profiled with immunoSEQ multiplex PCR; TCRdb holds only in-frame clones, not every one. The repertoire has some 150,000 clones, more than 85% of them found once; the top ten carry about 5.1%. Source: peripheral blood, taken on day 0 of AZD1222 vaccination. The receptors were sampled from an adult in good health. Both conserved end residues are part of each CDR3. The D gene is left open where the match is weak. The size field is filled for only some rows; it gives once, few, many or a size class.

v_call	j_call	clone_size	d_call	cdr3_nt	cdr3_aa
TRBV29-1	TRBJ2-1	.	TRBD1	TGCAGCGTGAGTACAGGGGAGATTACCTACAATGAGCAGTTCTTC	CSVSTGEITYNEQFF
TRBV21-1	TRBJ1-2	.	.	TGTGCCAGCAGCAAAGTTGACTGTCCCTGGGGCTATGGCTACACCTTC	CASSKVDCPWGYGYTF
TRBV10-1	TRBJ1-2	.	.	TGCGCCAGCAGTGAGTCTCCCGGCTACTCTAACTATGGCTACACCTTC	CASSESPGYSNYGYTF
TRBV7-2	TRBJ2-3	once	TRBD1	TGTGCCAGCAGTCCACAGGGGAGCAGCACAGATACGCAGTATTTT	CASSPQGSSTDTQYF
TRBV30	TRBJ1-1	.	.	TGTGCCTGGAGTGTAGTGATGAACACTGAAGCTTTCTTT	CAWSVVMNTEAFF
TRBV19	TRBJ2-1	once	TRBD2	TGTGCCAGTAGTGTACTAGCGGGAGAGGTTGAGCAGTTCTTC	CASSVLAGEVEQFF
TRBV7-9	TRBJ2-7	.	.	TGTGCCAGCAGCCCCCTAAGCGGATACGAGCAGTACTTC	CASSPLSGYEQYF
TRBV19	TRBJ2-1	.	TRBD2	TGTGCCAGTAGTAACATACTAGCGGAGTCCTCCTACAATGAGCAGTTCTTC	CASSNILAESSYNEQFF
TRBV7-2	TRBJ1-4	.	TRBD1	TGTGCCAGCAGCATAGGGACAGGGGAAGGTGAAAAACTGTTTTTT	CASSIGTGEGEKLFF
TRBV29-1	TRBJ1-1	.	.	TGCAGCGTTGAGGGTAACACTGAAGCTTTCTTT	CSVEGNTEAFF
TRBV14	TRBJ2-2	.	.	TGTGCCAGCAGCCAAGGGTGGGACTTTTTCACCGGGGAGCTGTTTTTT	CASSQGWDFFTGELFF
TRBV28	TRBJ1-2	.	.	TGTGCCAGCAGTTTCGGCGCCCTCCCAGAGGGCTATGGCTACACCTTC	CASSFGALPEGYGYTF
TRBV12-3/TRBV12-4	TRBJ1-2	.	.	TGTGCCAGCAGTTTAGGCAGTAACTATGGCTACACCTTC	CASSLGSNYGYTF
TRBV5-1	TRBJ2-5	.	TRBD2	TGCGCCAGCAGCCCTGGACTAGCGGGGAGACAAGAGACCCAGTACTTC	CASSPGLAGRQETQYF
TRBV7-9	TRBJ1-2	once	TRBD1	TGTGCCAGCAGCCATCCCAGAAGGACAGGGAAGGGCTATGGCTACACCTTC	CASSHPRRTGKGYGYTF
TRBV30	TRBJ2-7	.	.	TGTGCCTGGACGACTGACTTGGCGGGACCCTACGAGCAGTACTTC	CAWTTDLAGPYEQYF
TRBV6-5	TRBJ1-5	.	TRBD1	TGTGCCAGCACTACCCAGGGGGCGTACGATCAGCCCCAGCATTTT	CASTTQGAYDQPQHF